The 3 T cell receptor beta chains listed next were all sequenced from one sample in a study of OX40 agonist ivuxolimab in advanced cancers. Clones were read by immunoSEQ multiplex PCR, and TCRdb kept only the in-frame ones, dropping some. The sample carries 45,000 to 60,000 clones, roughly 80% recorded once. The source was CD4+ or CD8+ T cells sorted from blood, collected in a trial of the OX40 agonist ivuxolimab. Receptor source: an adult with an advanced solid tumor such as melanoma, head and neck, liver or kidney cancer.

This chain joins TRBV2 and TRBJ2-3; D uncertain. Trimming took 7 bases from V and 4 from J, leaving 9 bases between them. Per the germline V gene, CDR1 is SNHLY and CDR2 is FYNNEI. There are 12 residues in the CDR3. The CDR3 here is CASTSGSDTQYF. DNA for the CDR3: TGTGCCAGCACTTCCGGCTCAGATACGCAGTATTTT.

The chain combines TRBV10-2 with TRBJ1-1; D may be TRBD1 (6 bases). The germline CDR1 and CDR2 sequences are WSHSY and SAAADI. Trimming removed 6 bases from V and 5 bases from J, with 16 bases in between. This CDR3 region has 14 residues. The CDR3 spells CASSGGGSITEAFF. The CDR3 DNA reads as TGCGCCAGCAGCGGCGGGGGCTCCATAACTGAAGCTTTCTTT.

The gene calls are TRBV27 and TRBJ2-1, with D uncertain. Germline CDR1 is MNHEY and CDR2 is SMNVEV (reference sequence). The V end was cut by 3 bases, the J end by 0 bases, with 12 bases between. CDR3 length equals 16 residues. The CDR3 region has the DNA TGTGCCAGCAGTTTCTGGACCAAAAGCTCCTACAATGAGCAGTTCTTC. This encodes CASSFWTKSSYNEQFF.